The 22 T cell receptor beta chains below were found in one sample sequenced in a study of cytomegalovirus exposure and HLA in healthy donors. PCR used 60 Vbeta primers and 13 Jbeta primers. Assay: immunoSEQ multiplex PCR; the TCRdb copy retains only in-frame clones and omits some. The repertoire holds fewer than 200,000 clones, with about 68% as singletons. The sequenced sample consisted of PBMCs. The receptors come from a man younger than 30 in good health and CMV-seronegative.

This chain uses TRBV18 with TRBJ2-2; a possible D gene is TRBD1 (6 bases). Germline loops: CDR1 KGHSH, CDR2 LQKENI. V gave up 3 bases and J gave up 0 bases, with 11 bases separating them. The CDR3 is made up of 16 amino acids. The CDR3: CASSPDSRANTGELFF. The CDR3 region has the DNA TGTGCCAGCTCACCGGACAGCCGGGCGAACACCGGGGAGCTGTTTTTT.

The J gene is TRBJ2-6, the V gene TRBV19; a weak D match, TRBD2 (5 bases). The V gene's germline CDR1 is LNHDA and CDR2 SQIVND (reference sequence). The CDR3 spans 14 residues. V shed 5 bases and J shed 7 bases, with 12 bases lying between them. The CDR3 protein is CASSGSGHANVLTF. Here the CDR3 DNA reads TGTGCCAGTAGTGGGAGTGGGCACGCCAACGTCCTGACTTTC.

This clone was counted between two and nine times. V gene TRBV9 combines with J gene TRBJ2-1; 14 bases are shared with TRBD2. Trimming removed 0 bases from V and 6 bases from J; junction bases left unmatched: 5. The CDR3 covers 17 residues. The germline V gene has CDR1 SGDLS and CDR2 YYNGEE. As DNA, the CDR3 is TGTGCCAGCAGCGTAGGCCCGGGACTAGCGGGAGTCAATGAGCAGTTCTTC. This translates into CASSVGPGLAGVNEQFF.

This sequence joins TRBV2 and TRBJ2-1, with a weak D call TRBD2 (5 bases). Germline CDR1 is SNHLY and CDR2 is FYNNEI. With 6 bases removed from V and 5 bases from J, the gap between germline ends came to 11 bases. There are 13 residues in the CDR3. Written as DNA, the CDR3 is TGTGCCAGCAGGGACTCGAGGAACAATGAGCAGTTCTTC. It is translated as CASRDSRNNEQFF.

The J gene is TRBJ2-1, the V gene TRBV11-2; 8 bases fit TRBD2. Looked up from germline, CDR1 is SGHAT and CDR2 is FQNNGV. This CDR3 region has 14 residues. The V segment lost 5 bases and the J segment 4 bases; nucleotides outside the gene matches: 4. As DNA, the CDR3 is TGTGCCAGCAGCCAAACTAGCGGATACAATGAGCAGTTCTTC. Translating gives CASSQTSGYNEQFF.

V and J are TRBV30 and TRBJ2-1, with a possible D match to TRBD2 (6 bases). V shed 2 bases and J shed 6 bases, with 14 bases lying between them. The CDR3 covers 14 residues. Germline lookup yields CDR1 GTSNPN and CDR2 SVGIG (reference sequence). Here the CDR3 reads CAWSTSGGLNEQFF. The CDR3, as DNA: TGTGCCTGGAGTACCAGCGGAGGGCTCAATGAGCAGTTCTTC.

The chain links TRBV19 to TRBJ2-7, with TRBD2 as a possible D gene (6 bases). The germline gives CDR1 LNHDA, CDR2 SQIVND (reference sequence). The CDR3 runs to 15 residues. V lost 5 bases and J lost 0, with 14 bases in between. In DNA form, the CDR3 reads TGTGCCAGTAGTCCAAATCTAGCGACCTCCTACGAGCAGTACTTC. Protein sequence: CASSPNLATSYEQYF.

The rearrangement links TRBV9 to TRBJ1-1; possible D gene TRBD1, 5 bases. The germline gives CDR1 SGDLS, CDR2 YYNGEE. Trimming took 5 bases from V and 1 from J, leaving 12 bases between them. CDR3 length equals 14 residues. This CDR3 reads CASSSGLQNTEAFF. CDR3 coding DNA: TGTGCCAGCAGTTCGGGACTCCAGAACACTGAAGCTTTCTTT. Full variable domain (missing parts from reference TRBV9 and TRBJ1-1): DSGVTQTPKHLITATGQRVTLRCSPRSGDLSVYWYQQSLDQGLQFLIQYYNGEERAKGNILERFSAQQFPDLHSELNLSSLELGDSALYFCASSSGLQNTEAFFGQGTRLTVV.

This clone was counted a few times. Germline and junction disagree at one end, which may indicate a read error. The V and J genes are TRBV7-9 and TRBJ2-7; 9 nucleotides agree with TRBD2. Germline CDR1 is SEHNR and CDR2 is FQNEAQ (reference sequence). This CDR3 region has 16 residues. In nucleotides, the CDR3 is TGTTCCAGCAGCTTAGTGCGGCTAGCGGGGTCCTACGAGCAGTACTTC. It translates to CSSSLVRLAGSYEQYF.

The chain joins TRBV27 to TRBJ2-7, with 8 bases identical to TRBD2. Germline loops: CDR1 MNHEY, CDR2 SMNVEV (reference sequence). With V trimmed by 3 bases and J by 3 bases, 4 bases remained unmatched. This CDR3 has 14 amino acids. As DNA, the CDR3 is TGTGCCAGCAGTTTGAGCGGGAGTTTCTACGAGCAGTACTTC. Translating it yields CASSLSGSFYEQYF.

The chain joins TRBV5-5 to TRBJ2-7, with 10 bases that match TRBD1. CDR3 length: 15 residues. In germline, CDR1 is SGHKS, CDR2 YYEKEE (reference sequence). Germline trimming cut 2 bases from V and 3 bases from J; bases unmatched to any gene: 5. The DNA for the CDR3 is TGTGCCAGCAGCTTCTGGGGACAGGGGAACTACGAGCAGTACTTC. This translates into CASSFWGQGNYEQYF.

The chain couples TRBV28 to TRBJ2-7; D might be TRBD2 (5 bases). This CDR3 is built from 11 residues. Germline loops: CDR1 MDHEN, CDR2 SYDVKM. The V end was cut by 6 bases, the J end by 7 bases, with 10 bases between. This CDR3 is CASSHGGEQYF. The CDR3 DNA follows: TGTGCCAGCAGCCACGGCGGGGAGCAGTACTTC.

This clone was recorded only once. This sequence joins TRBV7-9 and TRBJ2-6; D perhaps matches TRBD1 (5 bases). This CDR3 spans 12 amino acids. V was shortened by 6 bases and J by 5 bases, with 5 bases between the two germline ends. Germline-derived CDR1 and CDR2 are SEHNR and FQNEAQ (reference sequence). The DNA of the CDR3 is TGTGCCAGCAGGGACAGGGCCAACGTCCTGACTTTC. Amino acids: CASRDRANVLTF.

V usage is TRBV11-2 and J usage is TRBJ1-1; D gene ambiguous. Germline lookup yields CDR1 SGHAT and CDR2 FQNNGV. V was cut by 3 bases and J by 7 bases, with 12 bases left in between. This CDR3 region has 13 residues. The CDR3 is CASSLGGGIEAFF. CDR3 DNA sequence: TGTGCCAGCAGCTTGGGAGGAGGGATTGAAGCTTTCTTT.

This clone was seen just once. The CDR3 loop reads CASSLDQAGVTYEQYF. As DNA, the CDR3 is TGTGCCAGCAGCTTGGATCAAGCGGGCGTAACCTACGAGCAGTACTTC. V gene TRBV5-4 combines with J gene TRBJ2-7, with a tentative D call TRBD2 (6 bases). Per germline, CDR1 SGHNT and CDR2 YYREEE (reference sequence). This CDR3 is 16 amino acids long. V was shortened by 0 bases and J by 2 bases, with 15 bases between the two germline ends.

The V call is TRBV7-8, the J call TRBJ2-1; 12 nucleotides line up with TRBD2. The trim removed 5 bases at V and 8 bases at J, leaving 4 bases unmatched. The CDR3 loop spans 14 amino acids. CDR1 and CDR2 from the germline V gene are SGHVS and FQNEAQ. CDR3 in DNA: TGTGCCAGCAGCACCCGACTAGCGGGAGATGAGCAGTTCTTC. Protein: CASSTRLAGDEQFF.

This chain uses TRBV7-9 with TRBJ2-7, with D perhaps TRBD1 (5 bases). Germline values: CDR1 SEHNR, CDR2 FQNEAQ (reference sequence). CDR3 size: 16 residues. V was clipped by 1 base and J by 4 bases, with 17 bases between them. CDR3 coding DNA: TGTGCCAGCAGCTTAGGCCCCCTAGGGGTGGGATACGAGCAGTACTTC. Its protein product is CASSLGPLGVGYEQYF.

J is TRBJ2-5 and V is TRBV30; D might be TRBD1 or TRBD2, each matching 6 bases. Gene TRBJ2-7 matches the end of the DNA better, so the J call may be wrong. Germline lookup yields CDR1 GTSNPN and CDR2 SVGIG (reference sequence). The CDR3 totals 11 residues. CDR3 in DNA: TGTGCCTGGGGAGGGGGCTACGAGCAGTACTTC. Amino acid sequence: CAWGGGYEQYF.

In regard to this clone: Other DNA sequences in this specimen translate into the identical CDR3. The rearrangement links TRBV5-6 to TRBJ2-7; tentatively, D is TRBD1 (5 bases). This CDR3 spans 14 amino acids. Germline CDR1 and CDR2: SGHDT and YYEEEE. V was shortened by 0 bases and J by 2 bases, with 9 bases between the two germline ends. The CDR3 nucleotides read TGTGCCAGCAGCTTGGGGGGCCGAGCCTACGAGCAGTACTTC. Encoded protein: CASSLGGRAYEQYF.

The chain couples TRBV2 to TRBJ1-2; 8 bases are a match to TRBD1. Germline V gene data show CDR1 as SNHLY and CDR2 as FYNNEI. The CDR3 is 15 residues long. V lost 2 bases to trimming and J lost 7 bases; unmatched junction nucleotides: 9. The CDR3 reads CASSENSRGLGGYTF. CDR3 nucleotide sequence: TGTGCCAGCAGTGAAAATTCCAGGGGGCTTGGTGGCTACACCTTC. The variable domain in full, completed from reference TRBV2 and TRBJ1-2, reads EPEVTQTPSHQVTQMGQEVILRCVPISNHLYFYWYRQILGQKVEFLVSFYNNEISEKSEIFDDQFSVERPDGSNFTLKIRSTKLEDSAMYFCASSENSRGLGGYTFGSGTRLTVV.

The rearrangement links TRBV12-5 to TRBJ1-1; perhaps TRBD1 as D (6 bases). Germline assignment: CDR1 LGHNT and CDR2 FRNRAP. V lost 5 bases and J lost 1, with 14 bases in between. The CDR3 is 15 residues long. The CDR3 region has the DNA TGTGCTAGTGGTCCCCCCACAGGGACGAACACTGAAGCTTTCTTT. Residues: CASGPPTGTNTEAFF. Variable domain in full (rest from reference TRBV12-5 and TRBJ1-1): DARVTQTPRHKVTEMGQEVTMRCQPILGHNTVFWYRQTMMQGLELLAYFRNRAPLDDSGMPKDRFSAEMPDATLATLKIQPSEPRDSAVYFCASGPPTGTNTEAFFGQGTRLTVV.

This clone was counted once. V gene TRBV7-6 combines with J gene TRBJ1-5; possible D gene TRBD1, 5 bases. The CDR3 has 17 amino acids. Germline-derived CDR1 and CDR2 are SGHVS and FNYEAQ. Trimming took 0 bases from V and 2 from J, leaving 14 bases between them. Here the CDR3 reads CASSLAAGLMGNQPQHF. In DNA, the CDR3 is TGTGCCAGCAGCTTAGCGGCAGGGCTTATGGGCAATCAGCCCCAGCATTTT.